This T cell receptor beta chain was recovered during a study of metastatic and nonmetastatic thyroid tumors (dated by TCRdb to the early 2020s). With regard to the full study: Repertoires were compared across peripheral blood and tumor or nodule tissue samples from malignant and benign thyroid patients. Overall study outcomes, separate from this receptor: In both blood and tumor samples, TCR beta diversity was reported to be significantly higher in malignant tumors than in benign nodules.

This clone was counted only a few times. Its antigen remains undetermined. No much larger clonotype is one base removed from it; base qualities were not supplied. None of the patients had been given any treatment before thyroid surgery. The study retrospectively analysed patient clinical samples collected from about 2012 to 2018 using T-cell receptor beta sequencing. Preparation of the library involved PCR. Sequencing took place on an Illumina HiSeq 4000. High-throughput sequencing was used to profile the TCR beta-chain CDR3 region of every patient. In the original analysis: Drawing on CDR3 differences between clinicopathological groups, the researchers built a classifier meant to tell apart patients with distant-metastatic papillary thyroid cancer. Repertoire diversity was assessed with the Shannon index, and tumor-blood repertoire similarity with the Morisita-Horn index. In-frame beta chains were kept once TCRdb had trimmed the public reads at Q25 with fastp and called clones with MiXCR. The V and J calls and clone size are TCRdb's, not the authors'. Present in this sample are some 12,000 clones, 31% of which were seen just once. Together, the top ten hold less than 15% of the sample.

The germline ends are 17 bases apart after V is trimmed by 7 bases and J by 8 bases. Reading the germline V gene gives CDR1 SNHLY and CDR2 FYNNEI. The cysteine opens and the phenylalanine closes a CDR3 of 13 amino acids. The only DNA kept is the CDR3, 39 bases in frame from the first base. This TCR was recovered from a female donor with papillary thyroid cancer or a benign thyroid nodule (not recorded which). Some clones in this sample may be carry-over from other donors' samples. What was sequenced was tumor tissue. The chain is encoded by TRBV2 joined to TRBJ1-2, with no confidently assigned D gene. The DNA reads as follows: TGTGCCAGCACTCCCTCGGCGTGGGAGGGCTACACCTTC. The encoded protein is CASTPSAWEGYTF.